Following are 29 T cell receptor beta chains from one sample sequenced in a study of blood T cell repertoires in COVID-19. TCRdb's copy holds only in-frame clones and misses some; the assay was immunoSEQ multiplex PCR. The table lists 200,000 to 300,000 clones, approximately 86% of them singletons. Source material: PBMCs or T cells enriched from blood (not recorded which). The receptors originated from a woman between 18 and 29 years old who had recovered from COVID-19.

V and J are TRBV2 and TRBJ2-3; 7 bases agree with TRBD2. Germline-derived CDR1 and CDR2 are SNHLY and FYNNEI. J lost 0 bases, V lost 8 bases, and 5 bases had no gene match. The CDR3 has 14 residues. In nucleotides, the CDR3 is TGTGCCAGCCGGAGCGGGATTAGCACAGATACGCAGTATTTT. Encoded protein: CASRSGISTDTQYF. Drawing the rest from reference TRBV2 and TRBJ2-3, the complete variable domain is EPEVTQTPSHQVTQMGQEVILRCVPISNHLYFYWYRQILGQKVEFLVSFYNNEISEKSEIFDDQFSVERPDGSNFTLKIRSTKLEDSAMYFCASRSGISTDTQYFGPGTRLTVL.

The rearrangement joins TRBV5-1 to TRBJ2-5; D unclear. CDR1 and CDR2 (germline): SGHRS, YFSETQ. This CDR3 is built from 14 residues. Trimming shortened V by 2 bases and J by 1 base, and 9 bases separated the two germline ends. Written as DNA, the CDR3 is TGCGCCAGCAGCTTAAGCGCGACCCAAGAGACCCAGTACTTC. Translation: CASSLSATQETQYF.

Only one count was recorded for this clone. CDR3 sequence: CASSATRGLAGALHNEQFF. The DNA for the CDR3 is TGTGCCAGCAGCGCCACCAGAGGGCTAGCGGGGGCCCTACACAATGAGCAGTTCTTC. The chain combines TRBV9 with TRBJ2-1, with TRBD2 matching 10 bases. Germline V gives CDR1 SGDLS, CDR2 YYNGEE. The CDR3 loop spans 19 amino acids. V lost 3 bases and J lost 5; bases outside the gene matches: 17.

V and J are TRBV29-1 and TRBJ1-1; D is ambiguous. This CDR3 contains 13 residues. Germline loops: CDR1 SQVTM, CDR2 ANQGSEA. V lost 7 bases and J 0 bases, leaving 12 bases between the germline ends. Written as DNA, the CDR3 is TGCAGCGCCGTGAGGCCGCTGAACACTGAAGCTTTCTTT. Translated: CSAVRPLNTEAFF.

This clone was recorded a few times. As DNA, the CDR3 is TGTGCCAGCACCTTAGACAGAAACACCGGGGAGCTGTTTTTT. Amino acid sequence: CASTLDRNTGELFF. The gene calls are TRBV2 and TRBJ2-2; D might be TRBD1 (5 bases). Between the trimmed V and J ends, which lost 7 bases and 2 bases, there was a span of 11 bases. The CDR3 extends over 14 amino acids. The germline CDR1 and CDR2 sequences are SNHLY and FYNNEI.

This chain links TRBV18 with TRBJ1-3; D is ambiguous. V was clipped by 2 bases and J by 0 bases, with 8 bases between them. The CDR3 is 15 residues long. Germline V gives CDR1 KGHSH, CDR2 LQKENI. CDR3 in amino acids: CASSPAASSGNTIYF. As DNA, the CDR3 is TGTGCCAGCTCACCAGCGGCGAGCTCTGGAAACACCATATATTTT. Drawing the rest from reference TRBV18 and TRBJ1-3, the complete variable domain is NAGVMQNPRHLVRRRGQEARLRCSPMKGHSHVYWYRQLPEEGLKFMVYLQKENIIDESGMPKERFSAEFPKEGPSILRIQQVVRGDSAAYFCASSPAASSGNTIYFGEGSWLTVV.

This clone was found many times. CDR3 DNA: TGCGCCAGCAGCCTAGCGGGCGGGGGAGATACGCAGTATTTT. Protein sequence: CASSLAGGGDTQYF. The rearrangement uses TRBV4-3 and TRBJ2-3; 7 bases are a match to TRBD2. Germline V gene data show CDR1 as LGHNA and CDR2 as YSLEER. The CDR3 runs to 14 residues. The J segment lost 5 bases and the V segment lost 4 bases, leaving 6 bases of the junction unmatched.

This clone appeared once. The genes are TRBV21-1 and TRBJ1-5; TRBD1, as called in the table, went unchecked against the DNA. TRBV21-1 is noted as a pseudogene. The CDR3 is 14 residues long. The CDR3 sequence is CASSKGGSDRVSHF. The CDR3 coding sequence is TGTGCCAGCAGCAAAGGGGGGTCGGACAGGGTTTCACATTTT.

A few counts support this clone. The rearrangement joins TRBV30 to TRBJ2-3; 7 bases are a match to TRBD2. CDR1 is GTSNPN and CDR2 is SVGIG in the germline V gene (reference sequence). The CDR3 consists of 14 residues. The V and J ends lost 1 base and 5 bases, in that order; junction bases with no gene match: 6. CDR3 DNA sequence: TGTGCCTGGAGTGGAGGGAGCGGGATAGATACGCAGTATTTT. This sequence encodes CAWSGGSGIDTQYF. The complete variable domain, with remaining parts taken from reference TRBV30 and TRBJ2-3, reads SQTIHQWPATLVQPVGSPLSLECTVEGTSNPNLYWYRQAAGRGLQLLFYSVGIGQISSEVPQNLSASRPQDRQFILSSKKLLLSDSGFYLCAWSGGSGIDTQYFGPGTRLTVL.

V is TRBV6-2 or TRBV6-3 and J is TRBJ2-1; TRBD2 aligns across 9 bases. The CDR3 loop spans 18 amino acids. Germline V gene lookup returns CDR1 MNHEY and CDR2 SVGEGT. With 0 bases clipped from V and 6 bases from J, the junction kept 12 bases outside the gene matches. DNA for the CDR3: TGTGCCAGCAGTTACTCCTCACAAACGGGACTAGCCCCCAATGAGCAGTTCTTC. Translated, it gives CASSYSSQTGLAPNEQFF.

The chain has TRBV11-2 and TRBJ2-2; 7 bases are a match to TRBD2. In germline, CDR1 is SGHAT, CDR2 FQNNGV. The CDR3 extends over 14 amino acids. V lost 4 bases to trimming and J lost 7 bases; unmatched junction nucleotides: 6. The CDR3 sequence: CASSSSGAGGELFF. The CDR3 region has the DNA TGTGCCAGCAGCTCTAGCGGAGCGGGCGGGGAGCTGTTTTTT.

The V call is TRBV5-1, the J call TRBJ2-3; a weak D match, TRBD2 (6 bases). CDR3 length: 16 amino acids. CDR1 and CDR2 (germline): SGHRS, YFSETQ. Trimming left V 2 bases short and J 0 bases short, with 13 bases between. The CDR3 loop is CASSFGGLHSTDTQYF. For the CDR3, the DNA is TGCGCCAGCAGCTTCGGGGGTCTTCATAGCACAGATACGCAGTATTTT.

The chain has TRBV5-5 and TRBJ1-4; perhaps TRBD1 as D (5 bases). CDR3 length: 14 residues. With 5 bases removed from V and 8 bases from J, the gap between germline ends came to 16 bases. Germline CDR1 SGHKS, CDR2 YYEKEE (reference sequence). The CDR3 here is CASSVRGGPEKLFF. As DNA, the CDR3 is TGTGCCAGCAGTGTAAGGGGCGGTCCGGAAAAACTGTTTTTT.

This clone was recorded once. The V gene is TRBV12-3 or TRBV12-4, the J gene TRBJ2-6, with D perhaps TRBD1 (5 bases). V dropped 6 bases and J dropped 7 bases, with 7 bases sitting between them. The CDR3 sequence is 12 residues long. As DNA, the CDR3 is TGTGCCAGCAGGGGGCAAGCCAACGTCCTGACTTTC. As protein: CASRGQANVLTF.

V and J are TRBV5-1 and TRBJ2-6, with 7 positions matching TRBD1. This CDR3 region has 17 residues. The germline V gene encodes CDR1 SGHRS and CDR2 YFSETQ. Trimming at V came to 2 bases and at J to 1 base, leaving 6 bases not matched to a gene. CDR3: CASSLRGRTSGANVLTF. The CDR3, as DNA: TGCGCCAGCAGCTTAAGGGGGCGCACTTCTGGGGCCAACGTCCTGACTTTC.

This clone came up once. The chain joins TRBV7-3 to TRBJ2-3, with 8 bases that match TRBD2. CDR1 is SGHTA and CDR2 is FQGTGA in the germline V gene. There are 14 residues in the CDR3. The junction had 4 bases not matched to a gene; V was cut back by 6 bases and J by 2 bases. This CDR3 is CASRYSGATDTQYF. The CDR3 region has the DNA TGTGCCAGCAGATATAGCGGGGCCACAGATACGCAGTATTTT.

This chain links TRBV30 with TRBJ1-2; 8 bases line up with TRBD1. The CDR3 consists of 13 residues. V lost 8 bases to trimming and J lost 8 bases; unmatched junction nucleotides: 13. Germline assignment: CDR1 GTSNPN and CDR2 SVGIG (reference sequence). CDR3 nucleotides: TGTGCCCAACATCAGACAGGGGACGGGGGCTACACCTTC. Its translation: CAQHQTGDGGYTF.

The chain is built from TRBV3-1 (or the pseudogene TRBV3-2) and TRBJ2-5, with 10 positions matching TRBD2. Germline V gene sequence: CDR1 LGHDT, CDR2 YNNKEL (reference sequence). This CDR3 comprises 16 residues. V shed 2 bases and J 1 base; nucleotides not matched to a gene: 4. The CDR3 DNA reads TGTGCCAGCAGCCAAAGTCCTAGCGGGAGCCAAGAGACCCAGTACTTC. This gives the protein CASSQSPSGSQETQYF.

The chain couples TRBV7-9 to TRBJ2-3; 8 bases are shared with TRBD2. This CDR3 spans 15 amino acids. Germline assignment: CDR1 SEHNR and CDR2 FQNEAQ (reference sequence). With V trimmed by 3 bases and J by 4 bases, 6 bases remained unmatched. The CDR3 region is CASSFSGNRADTQYF. The CDR3 DNA reads TGTGCCAGCAGCTTTAGCGGGAATCGGGCAGATACGCAGTATTTT. The variable domain in full, with the rest retrieved from reference TRBV7-9 and TRBJ2-3, is DTGVSQNPRHKITKRGQNVTFRCDPISEHNRLYWYRQTLGQGPEFLTYFQNEAQLEKSRLLSDRFSAERPKGSFSTLEIQRTEQGDSAMYLCASSFSGNRADTQYFGPGTRLTVL.

To note about this clone: At one end the junction does not follow the germline gene, possibly because of a read error. The CDR3: CAWSTGYGQYF. In nucleotides, the CDR3 is TGTGCCTGGAGTACCGGTTACGGGCAGTACTTC. This rearrangement joins TRBV30 to TRBJ2-7; D is unresolved. This CDR3 region has 11 residues. Germline CDR1 and CDR2: GTSNPN and SVGIG (reference sequence).

The V call is TRBV7-8, the J call TRBJ2-5, with D possibly being TRBD2 (6 bases). The V and J ends lost 2 bases and 4 bases respectively, with 14 bases between them. Germline lookup yields CDR1 SGHVS and CDR2 FQNEAQ. The CDR3 length is 15 residues. Written as DNA, the CDR3 is TGTGCCAGCAGCTTACGGCTAGCGTTTGTAGAGACCCAGTACTTC. Translated, it gives CASSLRLAFVETQYF.

This chain links TRBV7-6 with TRBJ2-7; 7 bases match TRBD1. Germline trimming cut 5 bases from V and 3 bases from J; bases unmatched to any gene: 7. CDR3 length: 14 amino acids. Germline-derived CDR1 and CDR2 are SGHVS and FNYEAQ. Written as DNA, the CDR3 is TGTGCCAGCAGCGGACGGGACAGTAACTACGAGCAGTACTTC. Protein product: CASSGRDSNYEQYF.

The chain is built from TRBV4-1 and TRBJ1-2; no clear D. Trimming took off 0 bases at V and 2 bases at J, with 13 bases between the two ends. The length of the CDR3 is 16 residues. CDR1 MGHRA and CDR2 YSYEKL come from the germline V gene. CDR3 loop: CASSQDRSGRNYGYTF. The CDR3 region has the DNA TGCGCCAGCAGCCAAGATCGGAGCGGCAGGAACTATGGCTACACCTTC.

The CDR3, as DNA: TGTGCCAGCTCACCAGAACTAGCGGGAGTGGACAATGAGCAGTTCTTC. Translated: CASSPELAGVDNEQFF. This rearrangement joins TRBV18 to TRBJ2-1; 11 bases map to TRBD2. The CDR3 is 16 amino acids. With 2 bases clipped from V and 5 bases from J, the junction kept 5 bases outside the gene matches. Germline lookup yields CDR1 KGHSH and CDR2 LQKENI.

This chain joins TRBV7-3 and TRBJ2-1, with TRBD2 matching over 11 bases. Trimming cost V 5 bases and J 9 bases; bases outside gene matches: 9. The CDR3 extends over 15 amino acids. Germline V gene sequence: CDR1 SGHTA, CDR2 FQGTGA. The CDR3 is CASSVGEGLAGEQFF. The CDR3 coding sequence is TGTGCCAGCAGCGTAGGTGAAGGACTAGCGGGTGAGCAGTTCTTC. Full variable domain (missing parts from reference TRBV7-3 and TRBJ2-1): GAGVSQTPSNKVTEKGKYVELRCDPISGHTALYWYRQSLGQGPEFLIYFQGTGAADDSGLPNDRFFAVRPEGSVSTLKIQRTERGDSAVYLCASSVGEGLAGEQFFGPGTRLTVL.

CDR3 in amino acids: CASKSGFPDTQYF. CDR3 nucleotides: TGTGCCAGCAAATCAGGGTTCCCAGATACGCAGTATTTT. The chain recombines TRBV12-3 or TRBV12-4 with TRBJ2-3; maybe TRBD1 (5 bases). The CDR3 covers 13 residues. V shed 7 bases and J shed 4 bases, with 12 bases lying between them.

The chain has TRBV19 and TRBJ1-1; TRBD1 is a possible D gene (6 bases). The CDR3 spans 15 residues. Germline lookup yields CDR1 LNHDA and CDR2 SQIVND (reference sequence). V was shortened by 1 base and J by 0 bases, with 9 bases between the two germline ends. The CDR3 spells CASSIAQGMNTEAFF. CDR3 nucleotide sequence: TGTGCCAGTAGTATAGCCCAGGGGATGAACACTGAAGCTTTCTTT.

This clone was detected a few times. The chain links TRBV30 to TRBJ2-7; 14 bases agree with TRBD2. J gave up 3 bases and V 2 bases, and 3 bases lay outside the gene matches. The germline gives CDR1 GTSNPN, CDR2 SVGIG (reference sequence). This CDR3 is 15 amino acids long. The DNA of the CDR3 is TGTGCCTGGAGTCCCGGACTAGCGGGAGGCTACGAGCAGTACTTC. This codes for CAWSPGLAGGYEQYF.

The V call is TRBV7-3, the J call TRBJ2-2; 12 bases match TRBD2. Germline values: CDR1 SGHTA, CDR2 FQGTGA. This CDR3 contains 17 residues. Trimming at V came to 3 bases and at J to 6 bases, leaving 8 bases not matched to a gene. CDR3 sequence reads: CASSFAPTSGSAGELFF. CDR3 nucleotides: TGTGCCAGCAGCTTCGCCCCGACTAGCGGGAGTGCCGGGGAGCTGTTTTTT.